These T cell receptor beta chains were read from a single sample in a study of T cells in Graves' hyperthyroidism and ophthalmopathy. TCRdb re-analysed the multiplex PCR reads in MiXCR, keeping a single row per CDR3 protein. The sample contains around 700,000 distinct CDR3 sequences, approximately 40% of which appear only once. The sequenced sample consisted of blood. The receptors were sampled from a woman in her thirties or forties with Graves' hyperthyroidism. The CDR3 runs from the conserved cysteine through the conserved F or W. A D gene is named only where the DNA matches it firmly. Size is omitted from some rows. Given values are once, few, many or a class for expanded clones.

clone_size,d_call,j_call,v_call,cdr3_aa,cdr3_nt
NA,NA,TRBJ1-1,TRBV2,CASSIREGIEAFF,TGTGCCAGCAGCATCCGGGAGGGAATTGAAGCTTTCTTT
many,TRBD1,TRBJ1-2,TRBV5-1,CASSTDRARAAYTF,TGCGCCAGCAGCACTGACAGGGCCCGTGCGGCCTACACCTTC
NA,NA,TRBJ2-7,TRBV10-3,CAISYPYEQYF,TGTGCCATCAGTTACCCGTACGAGCAGTACTTC
NA,NA,TRBJ2-2,TRBV11-2,CASSLDRPGPGELFF,TGTGCCAGCAGCTTAGATCGGCCAGGGCCCGGGGAGCTGTTTTTT
NA,NA,TRBJ1-5,TRBV10-3,CAISDIRNQPQHF,TGTGCCATCTCGGATATACGGAATCAGCCCCAGCATTTT
many,TRBD1,TRBJ2-7,TRBV5-8,CASSLAGQPYEQYF,TGTGCCAGCAGCTTGGCGGGACAGCCCTACGAGCAGTACTTC
many,NA,TRBJ2-6,TRBV19,CASARDLGSPGANVLTF,TGTGCCAGTGCCCGGGATCTAGGTTCGCCAGGGGCCAACGTCCTGACTTTC
few,NA,TRBJ1-2,TRBV29-1,CSVALNGGYTF,TGCAGCGTTGCCTTAAACGGTGGCTACACCTTC
many,NA,TRBJ1-3,TRBV2,CASSDRRGSGNTIYF,TGTGCCAGCAGTGACCGTCGGGGGTCTGGAAACACCATATATTTT
NA,NA,TRBJ1-2,TRBV10-3,CAIWDGGHYGYTF,TGTGCCATCTGGGACGGGGGTCACTATGGCTACACCTTC
many,NA,TRBJ1-1,TRBV4-3,CASSQGWARTEAFF,TGCGCCAGCAGCCAAGGCTGGGCCCGCACTGAAGCTTTCTTT
few,TRBD1,TRBJ1-2,TRBV6-1,CASSVLDRAVYGYTF,TGTGCCAGCAGTGTTCTGGACAGGGCCGTCTATGGCTACACCTTC
NA,NA,TRBJ2-3,TRBV9,CASSVNGGATDTQYF,TGTGCCAGCAGCGTCAACGGAGGGGCCACAGATACGCAGTATTTT
many,NA,TRBJ2-6,TRBV2,CASNLNGGIGANVLTF,TGTGCCAGCAACTTGAACGGTGGAATTGGGGCCAACGTCCTGACTTTC
many,TRBD1,TRBJ2-7,TRBV10-3,CAIRVPGQGPSSYEQYF,TGTGCCATCAGGGTCCCGGGACAGGGACCAAGCTCCTACGAGCAGTACTTC
NA,NA,TRBJ2-7,TRBV7-2,CASSLATDSYEQYF,TGTGCCAGCAGCTTAGCGACAGACTCCTACGAGCAGTACTTC
many,NA,TRBJ1-1,TRBV2,CASSDEGMNTEAFF,TGTGCCAGCAGTGACGAGGGGATGAACACTGAAGCTTTCTTT
few,TRBD1,TRBJ2-7,TRBV9,CASSPAGQGSHEQYF,TGTGCCAGCTCACCAGCGGGACAGGGGTCCCACGAGCAGTACTTC
many,NA,TRBJ1-4,TRBV7-9,CASSLGTADGEKLFF,TGTGCCAGCAGCTTAGGGACAGCCGACGGTGAAAAACTGTTTTTT
few,TRBD1,TRBJ1-6,TRBV4-1,CATNQNQGQGSPLHF,TGCGCCACCAACCAAAACCAGGGACAGGGTTCACCCCTCCACTTT
many,TRBD2,TRBJ2-7,TRBV2,CASSETGGRLEQYF,TGTGCCAGCAGTGAAACGGGAGGGCGTCTCGAGCAGTACTTC
many,NA,TRBJ2-7,TRBV7-2,CASSPPHNPYEQYF,TGTGCCAGCAGCCCGCCGCACAACCCCTACGAGCAGTACTTC
NA,NA,TRBJ2-5,TRBV5-6,CASSFTGLAQETQYF,TGTGCCAGCAGCTTCACAGGCCTTGCCCAAGAGACCCAGTACTTC
NA,NA,TRBJ2-7,TRBV20-1,CSARDYPAPQREQYF,TGCAGTGCTAGAGATTATCCCGCCCCACAGCGCGAGCAGTACTTC
many,NA,TRBJ1-1,TRBV19,CASQTSVYRTREVGAFF,TGTGCCAGTCAAACGTCAGTATACAGGACCCGGGAAGTCGGAGCTTTCTTT
NA,TRBD1,TRBJ2-2,TRBV5-6,CASSWTTTGENTGELFF,TGTGCCAGCAGCTGGACCACGACAGGGGAGAACACCGGGGAGCTGTTTTTT
NA,NA,TRBJ2-7,TRBV28,CASSPTLLYEQYF,TGTGCCAGCAGCCCCACCCTGCTTTACGAGCAGTACTTC
NA,NA,TRBJ1-2,TRBV11-2,CASSLSGPQSGSGYTF,TGTGCCAGCAGCTTAAGCGGTCCACAAAGCGGGAGCGGCTACACCTTC
many,NA,TRBJ1-1,TRBV29-1,CSVGAGEHGENTEAFF,TGCAGCGTTGGAGCAGGGGAACATGGGGAGAACACTGAAGCTTTCTTT
NA,NA,TRBJ1-1,TRBV14,CASSLFHRDAEAFF,TGTGCCAGCAGCCTGTTCCACAGGGACGCTGAAGCTTTCTTT
many,NA,TRBJ1-1,TRBV28,CASSLGGITEAFF,TGTGCCAGCAGTTTAGGAGGGATCACTGAAGCTTTCTTT
few,NA,TRBJ1-1,TRBV5-1,CASSFAQGRLEVTEAFF,TGCGCCAGCAGCTTCGCACAGGGAAGGTTGGAAGTCACTGAAGCTTTCTTT
few,TRBD2,TRBJ2-2,TRBV6-5,CASSYQRGAGEGGELFF,TGTGCCAGCAGTTACCAGCGTGGAGCGGGAGAAGGCGGGGAGCTGTTTTTT
NA,NA,TRBJ1-2,TRBV7-3,CATTRRNYGYTF,TGTGCCACCACTCGGAGGAACTATGGCTACACCTTC
NA,NA,TRBJ1-1,TRBV11-3,CASSRGGGYITKAFF,TGTGCCAGCAGCCGGGGGGGTGGTTACATTACGAAAGCTTTCTTT
NA,NA,TRBJ1-2,TRBV3-1,CASSRSRVGASHGYTF,TGTGCCAGCAGCCGATCACGGGTGGGGGCGTCTCATGGCTACACCTTC
NA,NA,TRBJ2-7,TRBV10-3,CASSPPGQGPLNVYF,TGTGCCAGCTCACCACCAGGGCAGGGCCCATTGAATGTATACTTC
NA,NA,TRBJ2-6,TRBV29-1,CSLFAVRANVLTF,TGCAGCTTGTTCGCGGTCAGGGCCAACGTCCTGACTTTC
few,TRBD2,TRBJ2-5,TRBV4-3,CASSQELLAEQETQYF,TGCGCCAGCAGCCAAGAGCTCCTAGCGGAACAAGAGACCCAGTACTTC
NA,NA,TRBJ2-2,TRBV9,CASSVAGTLTGELFF,TGTGCCAGCAGCGTAGCAGGGACCCTCACCGGGGAGCTGTTTTTT
NA,NA,TRBJ1-6,TRBV7-9,CASSQEGRASSYNSPLHF,TGCGCCAGCAGCCAAGAGGGAAGGGCTAGCTCCTATAATTCACCCCTCCACTTT
many,TRBD2,TRBJ2-2,TRBV10-3,CAIKGSGEITGELFF,TGTGCCATCAAGGGAAGCGGGGAGATCACCGGGGAGCTGTTTTTT
few,NA,TRBJ1-2,TRBV7-2,CASSLLGEGMGGYTF,TGTGCCAGCAGCTTATTAGGGGAAGGTATGGGTGGCTACACCTTC
many,NA,TRBJ1-2,TRBV7-2,CASSLDQSFSSTF,TGTGCCAGCAGCTTAGACCAGTCGTTTAGTAGCACCTTC
NA,NA,TRBJ1-1,TRBV7-2,CASSLDLGGATEAFF,TGTGCCAGCAGCTTAGATTTGGGTGGGGCCACTGAAGCTTTCTTT
many,TRBD1,TRBJ2-5,TRBV15,CATSIRGCKTQYF,TGTGCCACCAGCATCAGGGGGTGTAAGACCCAGTACTTC
few,NA,TRBJ1-4,TRBV20-1,CSAGGRGVIF,TGCAGTGCCGGCGGACGGGGCGTAATTTTT
NA,NA,TRBJ1-5,TRBV6-2/TRBV6-3,CASRSHRNQPQHF,TGTGCCAGCAGGTCCCATCGCAATCAGCCCCAGCATTTT